This T cell receptor beta chain was recorded in a study of blood T cells in healthy people across ages. Study outcomes and limitations: The recorded TCR beta diversity per million T cells decreased in a roughly linear manner with age. Both naive CD4+ cell counts and diversity were greater in long-lived donors than in aged donors.

The germline V and J ends were trimmed by 1 base and 3 bases, with 5 bases remaining between them. Germline V gene data show CDR1 as SGHRS and CDR2 as YFSETQ. The CDR3 runs 13 residues. This clonotype was counted only a few times. What it binds is not known. Next came a second PCR, run for about 7 to 11 cycles, which used a sample-barcoded 5' primer along with a J-beta primer mix. TCRdb redid the calling of the 5' RACE reads with MiXCR, one entry per CDR3 protein. The sample carries about 670,000 distinct CDR3 sequences, about 51% recorded once. The specimen sequenced was blood. This rearrangement joins TRBV5-1 to TRBJ1-5, with D hard to call. This TCR came from a woman of 80 years or more in good health. The CDR3 DNA reads as TGCGCCAGCAGCTTGAGTACCAATCAGCCCCAGCATTTT. It translates to CASSLSTNQPQHF.